Presented here are 21 T cell receptor beta chains from one specimen sequenced in a study of blood T cells in healthy people across ages. Together with a sample-barcoded 5' primer, a J-beta primer mix was included in a second PCR lasting about 6 to 11 cycles. From the 5' RACE reads, TCRdb called clonotypes with MiXCR, one entry per CDR3 protein. The table has around 1,500,000 distinct CDR3 sequences, 28% seen once. Sequenced sample: blood. Receptor source: a woman in her 30s in good health.

In its sample, this clonotype was seen many times. The V gene is TRBV28, the J gene TRBJ2-7; weak D call: TRBD2 (5 bases). Trimming cost V 5 bases and J 3 bases, with 14 bases left between them. CDR3 size: 14 residues. Germline V CDR1 and CDR2: MDHEN, SYDVKM. The CDR3 coding sequence is TGTGCCAGCAGTCCAACATTGGCGGGCTACGAGCAGTACTTC. Translation: CASSPTLAGYEQYF. Based on the CDR3 plus reference TRBV28 and TRBJ2-7, the full variable domain is DVKVTQSSRYLVKRTGEKVFLECVQDMDHENMFWYRQDPGLGLRLIYFSYDVKMKEKGDIPEGYSVSREKKERFSLILESASTNQTSMYLCASSPTLAGYEQYFGPGTRLTVT.

This clonotype has a count of ten or more. V and J are TRBV20-1 and TRBJ2-1; 9 bases fit TRBD2. V lost 1 base to trimming and J lost 5 bases; unmatched junction nucleotides: 9. The CDR3 sequence is 16 residues long. The V gene's germline CDR1 is DFQATT and CDR2 SNEGSKA (reference sequence). This chain's CDR3 is CSARAGLAGNHNEQFF. As DNA, the CDR3 is TGCAGTGCTAGAGCCGGCCTAGCGGGGAACCACAATGAGCAGTTCTTC.

V and J are TRBV28 and TRBJ1-3; D remains unclear. The CDR3 totals 14 residues. The V gene's germline CDR1 is MDHEN and CDR2 SYDVKM. Trimming took off 6 bases at V and 4 bases at J, with 13 bases between the two ends. The CDR3 DNA sequence: TGTGCCAGCAGCCTTCGCGTGTGGGGAAACACCATATATTTT. It encodes CASSLRVWGNTIYF. Drawing the rest from reference TRBV28 and TRBJ1-3, the complete variable domain is DVKVTQSSRYLVKRTGEKVFLECVQDMDHENMFWYRQDPGLGLRLIYFSYDVKMKEKGDIPEGYSVSREKKERFSLILESASTNQTSMYLCASSLRVWGNTIYFGEGSWLTVV.

This clonotype was counted a few times. The rearrangement links TRBV14 to TRBJ2-1; TRBD2 agrees at 10 bases. The CDR3 is 17 amino acids. With V trimmed by 4 bases and J by 8 bases, 14 bases remained unmatched. Germline CDR1 and CDR2: SGHDN and FVKESK. CDR3 DNA sequence: TGTGCCAGCAGCCCCCACCACCTAGCGGGAGTAGTCTATGAGCAGTTCTTC. This gives the protein CASSPHHLAGVVYEQFF.

This clonotype showed up many times. The chain is built from TRBV29-1 and TRBJ2-7, with D perhaps TRBD1 or TRBD2 (5 bases each). The length of the CDR3 is 11 residues. Trimming pared 4 bases from V and 6 bases from J, leaving 10 bases between. Germline V gene sequence: CDR1 SQVTM, CDR2 ANQGSEA. The CDR3 DNA reads TGCAGCGTTGGAGGGGAAGGCGAGCAGTACTTC. Translated, it gives CSVGGEGEQYF.

V is TRBV12-3 or TRBV12-4 and J is TRBJ2-7; D unclear. The V and J ends lost 4 bases and 5 bases respectively, with 12 bases between them. This CDR3 has 13 amino acids. CDR3 sequence reads: CASSSGPANEQYF. Written as DNA, the CDR3 is TGTGCCAGCAGTTCCGGACCAGCCAACGAGCAGTACTTC.

Worth noting for this clonotype: Compared with germline, one end of the junction differs, possibly owing to a read error. The rearrangement links TRBV7-9 to TRBJ1-2; 8 positions match TRBD1. The CDR3 loop spans 16 amino acids. Germline-derived CDR1 and CDR2 are SEHNR and FQNEAQ (reference sequence). DNA for the CDR3: TGTGCCAGCAGCTTAGGAGGCAGGGGGCCCTCCTATGGCTGCACCTTC. Its translation: CASSLGGRGPSYGCTF.

The chain employs TRBV2 and TRBJ2-1, with no clear D. Trimming took off 2 bases at V and 9 bases at J, with 14 bases between the two ends. CDR3 length: 14 amino acids. The V gene's germline CDR1 is SNHLY and CDR2 FYNNEI. DNA of the CDR3: TGTGCCAGCAGTGAAAATTCGGGCGCGGCTGAGCAGTTCTTC. Its translation: CASSENSGAAEQFF. The variable domain in full, with the rest retrieved from reference TRBV2 and TRBJ2-1, is EPEVTQTPSHQVTQMGQEVILRCVPISNHLYFYWYRQILGQKVEFLVSFYNNEISEKSEIFDDQFSVERPDGSNFTLKIRSTKLEDSAMYFCASSENSGAAEQFFGPGTRLTVL.

This clonotype occurred many times. The V call is TRBV12-3 or TRBV12-4, the J call TRBJ2-1; the match to TRBD2 covers 9 bases. V gave up 5 bases and J gave up 3 bases; unmatched junction bases: 8. This CDR3 region has 16 residues. In DNA, the CDR3 is TGTGCCAGCAGTACCTTAGCGGGAGTCCACTACAATGAGCAGTTCTTC. Protein product: CASSTLAGVHYNEQFF.

This clonotype turned up a few times. This chain joins TRBV20-1 and TRBJ2-5; TRBD2 aligns across 7 bases. V lost 0 bases and J lost 5; bases outside the gene matches: 6. The germline V gene encodes CDR1 DFQATT and CDR2 SNEGSKA (reference sequence). This CDR3 spans 14 amino acids. The CDR3: CSARDPPGRETQYF. In nucleotides, the CDR3 is TGCAGTGCTAGAGATCCGCCCGGGAGGGAGACCCAGTACTTC.

About this clonotype itself: A read error may produce the germline difference seen at one junction end. The rearrangement joins TRBV5-1 to TRBJ2-4, with D perhaps matching TRBD2 (7 bases). The DNA end favors TRBJ2-7, so the J call may be wrong. The germline CDR1 and CDR2 sequences are SGHRS and YFSETQ. The CDR3 is 16 amino acids. In DNA, the CDR3 is TGCACCAGCAGCTTGGCTTTGATCGGGGGGCCCTACGAGCAGTACTTC. This sequence encodes CTSSLALIGGPYEQYF.

This clonotype came up a few times. The DNA of the CDR3 is TGTGCCAGCAGTTTACAGGGCATCGGCCAAAAACTGTTTTTT. The encoded protein is CASSLQGIGQKLFF. This chain joins TRBV12-3 or TRBV12-4 and TRBJ1-4; a possible D gene is TRBD1 (5 bases). This CDR3 has 14 residues. Deletions cut 2 bases from V and 9 bases from J, with 13 bases between.

This chain joins TRBV2 and TRBJ1-2, with no clear D. The CDR3 is 11 residues long. Germline CDR1 is SNHLY and CDR2 is FYNNEI. Trimming left V 2 bases short and J 8 bases short, with 6 bases between. CDR3 loop: CASSETKGYTF. DNA for the CDR3: TGTGCCAGCAGTGAAACAAAAGGCTACACCTTC.

This clonotype was observed a few times. This chain links TRBV4-1 with TRBJ2-1; TRBD2 matches at 8 bases. V shed 1 base, J shed 5 bases, and the junction held 13 bases outside the gene matches. This CDR3 comprises 18 residues. The germline V gene has CDR1 MGHRA and CDR2 YSYEKL. This CDR3 is CASSQVPREAGAHNEQFF. In DNA form, the CDR3 reads TGCGCCAGCAGCCAAGTGCCCAGGGAAGCGGGAGCCCACAATGAGCAGTTCTTC.

This clonotype is a singleton in its sample. CDR3 nucleotide sequence: TGCAGTGCCCAGCCCATCGGGCTTCACAATGAGCAGTTCTTC. Its translation is CSAQPIGLHNEQFF. The chain carries TRBV20-1 and TRBJ2-1; D gene unclear. Germline CDR1 DFQATT, CDR2 SNEGSKA (reference sequence). The CDR3 is 14 residues long. Trimming stripped 6 bases from V and 5 bases from J, with 17 bases between.

The V call is TRBV7-2, the J call TRBJ2-3, with 13 bases matching TRBD2. V dropped 2 bases and J dropped 3; count of bases not matched to a gene: 5. This CDR3 is 17 amino acids long. Germline V lookup: CDR1 SGHTA, CDR2 FQGNSA. Here the CDR3 DNA reads TGTGCCAGCAGCTTATACGGACTAGCGGGGGCGACAGATACGCAGTATTTT. Amino acids: CASSLYGLAGATDTQYF.

Note on this clonotype: A much larger clonotype is one base distant, so this may be a read error. The chain has TRBV12-3 or TRBV12-4 and TRBJ2-1; D remains unclear. This CDR3 comprises 16 residues. The CDR3 nucleotides are TGTGCCAGCAACGGAGAGACTGTCCGCTCCTACAGTGAGCAGTTCTTC. Translation gives CASNGETVRSYSEQFF.

V usage is TRBV12-3 or TRBV12-4 and J usage is TRBJ1-3; D may be TRBD1 (5 bases). The length of the CDR3 is 14 residues. Trimming removed 6 bases from V and 7 bases from J, with 16 bases in between. DNA for the CDR3: TGTGCCAGCAGCCCCCAGGGTCGGGTGAACACCATATATTTT. It encodes CASSPQGRVNTIYF.

This clonotype appeared a few times. This sequence joins TRBV20-1 and TRBJ2-7, with 8 bases fitting TRBD2. Losses at the gene ends were 0 bases for V and 2 bases for J; bases not matched to a gene: 6. The germline CDR1 and CDR2 sequences are DFQATT and SNEGSKA (reference sequence). This CDR3 contains 15 residues. The CDR3 region has the DNA TGCAGTGCTAGAGATCCGGCGGGAGGAGCCTACGAGCAGTACTTC. This sequence encodes CSARDPAGGAYEQYF.

This chain connects TRBV29-1 to TRBJ1-1; D is possibly TRBD1 (5 bases). Germline CDR1 is SQVTM and CDR2 is ANQGSEA. Trimming removed 7 bases from V and 5 bases from J, with 20 bases in between. The CDR3 runs 14 residues. Written as DNA, the CDR3 is TGCAGCGGGACGGTGAGGGGTATTAGGACTGAAGCTTTCTTT. As protein: CSGTVRGIRTEAFF. Supplemented by reference TRBV29-1 and TRBJ1-1, the full variable domain reads SAVISQKPSRDICQRGTSLTIQCQVDSQVTMMFWYRQQPGQSLTLIATANQGSEATYESGFVIDKFPISRPNLTFSTLTVSNMSPEDSSIYLCSGTVRGIRTEAFFGQGTRLTVV.

V is TRBV6-5 and J is TRBJ2-1, with a possible D match to TRBD2 (5 bases). Germline loops: CDR1 MNHEY, CDR2 SVGAGI. CDR3 length: 14 amino acids. V was pared by 8 bases and J by 3 bases, with 14 bases between. The CDR3 region is CASARGTRYNEQFF. The CDR3 DNA follows: TGTGCCAGCGCACGGGGTACCCGCTACAATGAGCAGTTCTTC.